The T cell receptor (beta chain) under discussion was sequenced for a study of blood T cell repertoires in COVID-19. Study overall: PBMCs, B-cell-depleted T cells, or T cells provided the cDNA or gDNA that made up the material.

The CDR3 spans 13 residues. The V and J ends lost 2 bases and 2 bases respectively, with 6 bases between them. Germline CDR1 reads KGHSH; CDR2 reads LQKENI. In the authors' methods: Using reference gene primer amplification, nucleated cell counts were estimated. TCRdb keeps only in-frame clones here, not all; method: immunoSEQ multiplex PCR. From that table come the V and J calls and clone size; the DNA was used to work out D and trimming. The sample includes some 10,000 clones, nearly 90% of them seen just once. The sequence was obtained from a human donor in a cohort sampled during active COVID-19. Sample: peripheral blood. The chain employs TRBV18 and TRBJ2-5; possible D gene TRBD1, 5 bases. CDR3 DNA: TGTGCCAGCTCACCAGACAGTCAAGAGACCCAGTACTTC. This codes for CASSPDSQETQYF. Full variable domain (missing parts from reference TRBV18 and TRBJ2-5): NAGVMQNPRHLVRRRGQEARLRCSPMKGHSHVYWYRQLPEEGLKFMVYLQKENIIDESGMPKERFSAEFPKEGPSILRIQQVVRGDSAAYFCASSPDSQETQYFGPGTRLLVL.